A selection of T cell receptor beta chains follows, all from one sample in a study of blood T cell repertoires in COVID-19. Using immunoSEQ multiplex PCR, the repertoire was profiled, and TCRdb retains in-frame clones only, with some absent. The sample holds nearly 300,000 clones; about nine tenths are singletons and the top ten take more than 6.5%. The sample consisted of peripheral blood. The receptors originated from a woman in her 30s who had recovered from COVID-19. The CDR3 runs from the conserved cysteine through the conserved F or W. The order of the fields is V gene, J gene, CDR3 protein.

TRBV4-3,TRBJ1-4,CASSVYGQDEKLFF
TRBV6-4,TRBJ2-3,CASSDALDTDTQYF
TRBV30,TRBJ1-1,CAYGVNTEAFF
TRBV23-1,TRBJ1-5,CASRPDRGQSQPQHF
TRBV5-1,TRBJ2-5,CASSLGQGAGETQYF
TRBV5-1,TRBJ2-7,CASSLDGAQSYEQYF
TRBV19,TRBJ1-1,CASSRRDNMNTEAFF
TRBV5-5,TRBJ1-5,CASSLGLGLSLPQHF
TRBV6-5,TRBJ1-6,CASSYSNPAGRSPLHF
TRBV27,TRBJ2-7,CASSTQGWEQYF
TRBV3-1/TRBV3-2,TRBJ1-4,CASSQDRGRELFF
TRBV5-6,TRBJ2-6,CASSLGTANVLTF
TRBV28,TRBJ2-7,CASRSRDRHDEQYF
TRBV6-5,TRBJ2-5,CASSYEVASQETQYF
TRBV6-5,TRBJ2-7,CASSYDRVNNEQYF
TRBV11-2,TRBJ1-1,CASSQSARGNTEAFF
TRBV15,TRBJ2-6,CATSRVGGGRSGANVLTF
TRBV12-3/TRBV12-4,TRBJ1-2,CASSPTGDGYTF
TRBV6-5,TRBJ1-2,CASRLGGAGDGYTF
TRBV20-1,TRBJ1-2,CSAWTDYGYTF
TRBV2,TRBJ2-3,CASSGRGFNTDTQYF
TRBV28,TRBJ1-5,CASNPTGYSNQPQHF
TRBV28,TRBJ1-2,CASRPGQSYGYTF
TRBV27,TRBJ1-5,CASSATGGGQPQHF
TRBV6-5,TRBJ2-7,CASSYSRQGIHEQYF
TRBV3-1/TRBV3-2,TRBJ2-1,CASSHRQGNEQFF
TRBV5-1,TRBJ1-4,CASSFGTGEEKLFF
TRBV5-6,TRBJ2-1,CASSSGLAGYNEQFF
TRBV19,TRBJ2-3,CASSIGGGTITDTQYF
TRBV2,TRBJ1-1,CASSEALPGRQAEAFF
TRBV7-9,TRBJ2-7,CASSYYGTDDYEQYF
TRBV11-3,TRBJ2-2,CASSFRLTGGRTGELFF
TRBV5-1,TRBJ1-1,CASSSLGTGNTEAFF
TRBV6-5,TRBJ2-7,CASSYSRTGDSYEQYF
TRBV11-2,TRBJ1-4,CASSFWGQGGEKLFF